This T cell receptor (beta chain) was recovered during a study of post-analysis software for immune sequencing data. This clonotype was seen many times. Antigen: not known. Included in the TCR beta cDNA libraries were unique molecular identifiers. TCRdb re-analysed the PCR reads in MiXCR, keeping a single row per CDR3 protein. The sample includes hundreds of thousands of distinct CDR3 sequences, 35% to 40% seen only once; the top ten take more than 4%. General observations from the study: Controls showed lower frequencies than patients for a handful of TRBV segments, and TRBV5-6, TRBV5-1 and TRBV20-1 were among these.

Germline CDR1 is MGHRA and CDR2 is YSYEKL. The CDR3 is made up of 17 amino acids. Trimming shortened V by 4 bases and J by 2 bases, and 20 bases separated the two germline ends. This clonotype originated in a girl under 18 with multiple sclerosis. The sequenced sample was blood. The chain carries TRBV4-1 and TRBJ2-5; possibly TRBD2 for D (7 bases). The CDR3 reads CASSPGGRGEEQETQYF. CDR3 in DNA: TGCGCCAGCAGCCCGGGGGGCAGGGGTGAGGAGCAAGAGACCCAGTACTTC.